Listed here are 9 T cell receptor beta chains from one sample, sequenced in a study of PD-L1 blockade in urothelial cancer. Assay used: immunoSEQ multiplex PCR; TCRdb lists only in-frame clones, some missing. The top ten hold over 1.5% of the sample, which has around 110,000 clones, around 88% seen once. The sample's time point: peripheral blood 6 weeks after treatment start. The source material was PBMCs, sampled around atezolizumab (anti-PD-L1) treatment. These receptor sequences come from a man in his sixties with urothelial cancer.

CDR3 DNA: TGTGCCAGCAGCCCGAGGGGACTCAACACCGGGGAGCTGTTTTTT. Encoded protein: CASSPRGLNTGELFF. The gene calls are TRBV5-4 and TRBJ2-2; D might be TRBD2 (6 bases). The CDR3 runs 15 residues. Germline V lookup: CDR1 SGHNT, CDR2 YYREEE (reference sequence). Trimming removed 4 bases from V and 2 bases from J, with 12 bases in between.

The chain links TRBV28 to TRBJ2-7; a weak D match, TRBD1 (5 bases). The germline CDR1 and CDR2 sequences are MDHEN and SYDVKM. This CDR3 is built from 14 residues. Trimming shortened V by 1 base and J by 5 bases, and 12 bases separated the two germline ends. The CDR3 region has the DNA TGTGCCAGCAGTTTATATACAGGAACCCACGAGCAGTACTTC. Its translation: CASSLYTGTHEQYF.

The chain carries TRBV13 and TRBJ2-1, with 11 positions matching TRBD2. Germline V gives CDR1 PRHDT, CDR2 FYEKMQ (reference sequence). Trimming at V came to 2 bases and at J to 1 base, leaving 7 bases not matched to a gene. This CDR3 comprises 18 residues. The chain's CDR3 is CASSLMGLAGGSYNEQFF. DNA of the CDR3: TGTGCCAGCAGCTTAATGGGTCTAGCGGGAGGTTCCTACAATGAGCAGTTCTTC.

V usage is TRBV11-2 and J usage is TRBJ1-4; D ambiguous. The CDR3 runs to 15 residues. V was clipped by 5 bases and J by 8 bases, with 18 bases between them. Per germline, CDR1 SGHAT and CDR2 FQNNGV. This CDR3 reads CASSPRDSGREKLFF. The CDR3 nucleotides read TGTGCCAGCAGCCCCCGAGATTCGGGGAGGGAAAAACTGTTTTTT.

The sample holds one count of this clone. The CDR3 coding sequence is TGTGCCAGCAGCTTGGGGTCTGTCGGGGGGGGAGATACGCAGTATTTT. Translating it yields CASSLGSVGGGDTQYF. V is TRBV7-2 and J is TRBJ2-3; 8 positions agree with TRBD2. V gave up 3 bases and J gave up 5 bases; unmatched junction bases: 10. This CDR3 contains 16 residues. Germline assignment: CDR1 SGHTA and CDR2 FQGNSA.

The J gene is TRBJ1-4, the V gene TRBV5-1; 9 positions match TRBD1. The CDR3 contains 14 residues. CDR1 and CDR2 (germline): SGHRS, YFSETQ. The ends lost 3 bases at V and 8 bases at J; junction bases unmatched: 5. This CDR3 reads CASSSTGGAEKLFF. The CDR3 region has the DNA TGCGCCAGCAGCTCAACAGGGGGCGCGGAAAAACTGTTTTTT.

The chain has TRBV28 and TRBJ2-1, with 9 bases identical to TRBD2. Per germline, CDR1 MDHEN and CDR2 SYDVKM. The V segment lost 4 bases and the J segment 7 bases; nucleotides outside the gene matches: 11. The CDR3 has 16 residues. CDR3 amino acids: CASSSPSGAQTNEQFF. For the CDR3, the DNA is TGTGCCAGCAGTTCGCCTAGCGGGGCGCAAACTAATGAGCAGTTCTTC.

The V and J genes are TRBV19 and TRBJ1-4, with D tentatively TRBD1 (5 bases). The V end was cut by 7 bases, the J end by 5 bases, with 17 bases between. The length of the CDR3 is 15 residues. CDR1 LNHDA and CDR2 SQIVND come from the germline V gene (reference sequence). CDR3 coding DNA: TGTGCCAGTACGCAGGGAATAGTACGAAATGAAAAACTGTTTTTT. This gives the protein CASTQGIVRNEKLFF.

This clone was counted a single time. J is TRBJ2-7 and V is TRBV9, with TRBD1 as a possible D gene (5 bases). CDR3 length equals 15 residues. Per germline, CDR1 SGDLS and CDR2 YYNGEE. V was shortened by 4 bases and J by 6 bases, with 20 bases between the two germline ends. CDR3 loop: CASSPWTNLGSEQYF. The CDR3 nucleotides read TGTGCCAGCAGCCCCTGGACAAACCTGGGATCCGAGCAGTACTTC.